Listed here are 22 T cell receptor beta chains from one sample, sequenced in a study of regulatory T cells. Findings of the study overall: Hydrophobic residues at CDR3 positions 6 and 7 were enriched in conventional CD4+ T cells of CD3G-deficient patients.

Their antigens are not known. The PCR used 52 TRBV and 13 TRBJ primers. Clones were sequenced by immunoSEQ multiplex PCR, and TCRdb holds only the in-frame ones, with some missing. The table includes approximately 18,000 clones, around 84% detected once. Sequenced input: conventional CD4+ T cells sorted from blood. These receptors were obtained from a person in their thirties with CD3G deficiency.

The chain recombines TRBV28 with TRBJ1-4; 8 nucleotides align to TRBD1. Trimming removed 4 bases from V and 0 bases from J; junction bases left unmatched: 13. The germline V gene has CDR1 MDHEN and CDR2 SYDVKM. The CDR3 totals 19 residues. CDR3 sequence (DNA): TGTGCCAGCAGTTCCCTCTTCAGGGGGCCCCGAGCAACTAATGAAAAACTGTTTTTT. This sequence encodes CASSSLFRGPRATNEKLFF.

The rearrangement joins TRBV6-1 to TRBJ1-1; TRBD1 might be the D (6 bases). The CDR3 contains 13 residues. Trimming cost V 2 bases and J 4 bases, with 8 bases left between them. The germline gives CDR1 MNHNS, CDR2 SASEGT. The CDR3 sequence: CASSELGGTEAFF. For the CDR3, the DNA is TGTGCCAGCAGTGAATTAGGGGGCACTGAAGCTTTCTTT.

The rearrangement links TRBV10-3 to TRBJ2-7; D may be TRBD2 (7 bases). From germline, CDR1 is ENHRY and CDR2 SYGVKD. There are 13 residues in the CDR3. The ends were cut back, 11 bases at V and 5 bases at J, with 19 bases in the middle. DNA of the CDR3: TGTGCCGTCCGGGGGGCCGATGCCCACGAGCAGTACTTC. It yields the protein CAVRGADAHEQYF.

CDR3 residues: CASSERMGPLGAQPQHF. The CDR3 nucleotides read TGTGCCAGCAGTGAACGGATGGGGCCATTAGGGGCCCAGCCCCAGCATTTT. This chain links TRBV6-1 with TRBJ1-5; tentatively, D is TRBD1 (5 bases). This CDR3 has 17 amino acids. CDR1 is MNHNS, CDR2 SASEGT, per germline. Trimming shortened V by 2 bases and J by 7 bases, and 21 bases separated the two germline ends.

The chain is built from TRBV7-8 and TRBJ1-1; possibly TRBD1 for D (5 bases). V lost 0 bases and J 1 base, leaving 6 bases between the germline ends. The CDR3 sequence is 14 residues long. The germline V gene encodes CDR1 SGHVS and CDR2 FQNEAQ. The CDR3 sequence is CASSLAGPNTEAFF. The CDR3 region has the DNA TGTGCCAGCAGCTTAGCGGGACCGAACACTGAAGCTTTCTTT. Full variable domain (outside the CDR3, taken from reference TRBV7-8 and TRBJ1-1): GAGVSQSPRYKVAKRGQDVALRCDPISGHVSLFWYQQALGQGPEFLTYFQNEAQLDKSGLPSDRFFAERPEGSVSTLKIQRTQQEDSAVYLCASSLAGPNTEAFFGQGTRLTVV.

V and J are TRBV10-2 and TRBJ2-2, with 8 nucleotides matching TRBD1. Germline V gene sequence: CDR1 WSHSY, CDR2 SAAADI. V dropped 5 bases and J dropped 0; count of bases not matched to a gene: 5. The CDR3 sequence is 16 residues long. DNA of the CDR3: TGCGCCAGCAGTCCCAACAGGGGGGCGAACACCGGGGAGCTGTTTTTT. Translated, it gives CASSPNRGANTGELFF.

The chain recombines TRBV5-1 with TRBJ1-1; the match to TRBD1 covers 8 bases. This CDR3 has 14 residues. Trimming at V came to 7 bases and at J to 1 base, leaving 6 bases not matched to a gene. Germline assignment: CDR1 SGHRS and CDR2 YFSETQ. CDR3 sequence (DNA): TGCGCCAGCGCGGGTGGACAGGGGAACACTGAAGCTTTCTTT. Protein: CASAGGQGNTEAFF.

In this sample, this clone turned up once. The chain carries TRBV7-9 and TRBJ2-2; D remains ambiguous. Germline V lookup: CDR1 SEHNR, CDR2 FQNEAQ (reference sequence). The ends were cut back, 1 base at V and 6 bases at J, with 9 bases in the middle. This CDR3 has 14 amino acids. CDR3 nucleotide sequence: TGTGCCAGCAGCTTAGAATGGGGTTCCGGGGAGCTGTTTTTT. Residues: CASSLEWGSGELFF.

CDR3 DNA: TGTGCCAGCAGCCCAGGGGGGTACGAGCAGTACTTC. Translating it yields CASSPGGYEQYF. The rearrangement joins TRBV11-2 to TRBJ2-5; D possibly corresponds to TRBD1 (7 bases). The DNA end lines up better with TRBJ2-7; the J call may be wrong. Germline-derived CDR1 and CDR2 are SGHAT and FQNNGV. The CDR3 runs 12 residues.

CDR3 protein: CASSRLQGLSVGELFF. The CDR3 coding sequence is TGTGCCAGCAGTCGTTTACAGGGCTTGTCGGTCGGGGAGCTGTTTTTT. J is TRBJ2-2 and V is TRBV27; D perhaps matches TRBD1 (6 bases). The germline V and J ends were trimmed by 5 bases and 7 bases, with 20 bases remaining between them. The germline V gene has CDR1 MNHEY and CDR2 SMNVEV (reference sequence). The CDR3 has 16 amino acids.

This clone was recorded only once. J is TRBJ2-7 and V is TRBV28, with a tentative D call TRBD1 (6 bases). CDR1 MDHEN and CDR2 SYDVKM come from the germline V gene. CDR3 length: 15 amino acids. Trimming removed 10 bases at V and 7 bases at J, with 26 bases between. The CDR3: CATATRTRQGSEQYF. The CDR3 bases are TGTGCCACCGCTACCAGGACCCGGCAGGGGTCAGAGCAGTACTTC.

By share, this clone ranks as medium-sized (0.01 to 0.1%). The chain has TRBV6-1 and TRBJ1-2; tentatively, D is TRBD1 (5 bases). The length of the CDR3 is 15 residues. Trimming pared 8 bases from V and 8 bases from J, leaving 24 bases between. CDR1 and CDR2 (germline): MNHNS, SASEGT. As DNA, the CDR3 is TGTGCCAGCGGACCCCTCTCGGGCAGGGTGGAGGGCTACACCTTC. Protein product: CASGPLSGRVEGYTF.

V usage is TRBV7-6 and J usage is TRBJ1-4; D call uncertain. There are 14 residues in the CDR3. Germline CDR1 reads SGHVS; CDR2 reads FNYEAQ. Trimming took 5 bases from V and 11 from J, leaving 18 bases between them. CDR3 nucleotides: TGTGCCAGCAGCACAACGGGCCTCTCCCCCAAACTGTTTTTT. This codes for CASSTTGLSPKLFF.

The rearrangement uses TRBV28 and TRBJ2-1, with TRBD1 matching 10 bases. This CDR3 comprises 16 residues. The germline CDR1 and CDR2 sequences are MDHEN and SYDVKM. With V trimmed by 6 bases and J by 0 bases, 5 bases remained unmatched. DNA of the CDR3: TGTGCCAGCAGCCCGGGGGACAGGGGCTCCTACAATGAGCAGTTCTTC. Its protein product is CASSPGDRGSYNEQFF. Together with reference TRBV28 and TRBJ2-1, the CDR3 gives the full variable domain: DVKVTQSSRYLVKRTGEKVFLECVQDMDHENMFWYRQDPGLGLRLIYFSYDVKMKEKGDIPEGYSVSREKKERFSLILESASTNQTSMYLCASSPGDRGSYNEQFFGPGTRLTVL.

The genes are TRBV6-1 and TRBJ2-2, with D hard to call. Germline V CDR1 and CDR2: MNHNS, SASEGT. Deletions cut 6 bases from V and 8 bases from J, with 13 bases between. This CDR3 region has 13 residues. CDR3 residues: CASRADRAGELFF. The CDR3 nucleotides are TGTGCCAGCAGAGCAGACCGAGCGGGGGAGCTGTTTTTT.

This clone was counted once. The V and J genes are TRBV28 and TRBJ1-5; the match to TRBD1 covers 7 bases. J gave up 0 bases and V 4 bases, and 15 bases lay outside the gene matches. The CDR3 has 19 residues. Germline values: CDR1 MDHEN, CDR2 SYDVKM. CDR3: CASSSLTKGAFYSNQPQHF. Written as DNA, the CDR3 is TGTGCCAGCAGTTCCCTCACGAAGGGGGCCTTCTATAGCAATCAGCCCCAGCATTTT. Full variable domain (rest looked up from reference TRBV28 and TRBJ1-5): DVKVTQSSRYLVKRTGEKVFLECVQDMDHENMFWYRQDPGLGLRLIYFSYDVKMKEKGDIPEGYSVSREKKERFSLILESASTNQTSMYLCASSSLTKGAFYSNQPQHFGDGTRLSIL.

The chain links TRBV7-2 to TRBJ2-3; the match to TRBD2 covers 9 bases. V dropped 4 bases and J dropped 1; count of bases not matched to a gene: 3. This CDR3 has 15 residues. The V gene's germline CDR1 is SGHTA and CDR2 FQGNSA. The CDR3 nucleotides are TGTGCCAGCAGCTCGCGGGGGGGAGGCACAGATACGCAGTATTTT. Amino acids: CASSSRGGGTDTQYF. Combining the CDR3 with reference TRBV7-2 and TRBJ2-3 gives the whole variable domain GAGVSQSPSNKVTEKGKDVELRCDPISGHTALYWYRQSLGQGLEFLIYFQGNSAPDKSGLPSDRFSAERTGGSVSTLTIQRTQQEDSAVYLCASSSRGGGTDTQYFGPGTRLTVL.

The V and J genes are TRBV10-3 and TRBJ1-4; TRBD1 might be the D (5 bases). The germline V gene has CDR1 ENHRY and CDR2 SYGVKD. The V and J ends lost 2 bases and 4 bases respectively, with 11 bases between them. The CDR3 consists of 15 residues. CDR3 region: CAISEPSGVNEKLFF. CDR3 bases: TGTGCCATCAGTGAGCCCTCGGGGGTTAATGAAAAACTGTTTTTT.

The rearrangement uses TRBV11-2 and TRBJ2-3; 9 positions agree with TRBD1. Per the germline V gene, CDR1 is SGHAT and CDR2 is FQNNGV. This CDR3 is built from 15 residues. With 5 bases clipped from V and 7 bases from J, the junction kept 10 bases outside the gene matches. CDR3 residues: CASSRAGTGRYTQYF. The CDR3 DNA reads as TGTGCCAGCAGCCGCGCTGGGACAGGGAGATATACGCAGTATTTT.

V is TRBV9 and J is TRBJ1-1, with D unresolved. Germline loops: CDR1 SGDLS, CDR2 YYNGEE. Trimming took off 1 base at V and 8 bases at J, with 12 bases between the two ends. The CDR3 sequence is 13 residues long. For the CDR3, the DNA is TGTGCCAGCAGCGTAAGACTTGGCGGGGAAGCTTTCTTT. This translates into CASSVRLGGEAFF.

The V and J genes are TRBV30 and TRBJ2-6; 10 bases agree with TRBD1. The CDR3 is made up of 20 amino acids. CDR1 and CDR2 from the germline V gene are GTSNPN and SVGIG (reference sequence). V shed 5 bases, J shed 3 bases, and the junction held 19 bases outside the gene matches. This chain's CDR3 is CAWGSLARTGGSYGANVLTF. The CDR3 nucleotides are TGTGCCTGGGGAAGCCTTGCACGGACAGGGGGAAGCTATGGGGCCAACGTCCTGACTTTC.

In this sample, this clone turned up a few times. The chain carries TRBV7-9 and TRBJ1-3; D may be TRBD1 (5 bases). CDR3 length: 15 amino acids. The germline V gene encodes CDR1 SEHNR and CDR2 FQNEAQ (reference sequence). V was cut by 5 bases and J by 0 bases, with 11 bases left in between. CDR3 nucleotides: TGTGCCAGCAGCGCAGGGATGAACTCTGGAAACACCATATATTTT. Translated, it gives CASSAGMNSGNTIYF.